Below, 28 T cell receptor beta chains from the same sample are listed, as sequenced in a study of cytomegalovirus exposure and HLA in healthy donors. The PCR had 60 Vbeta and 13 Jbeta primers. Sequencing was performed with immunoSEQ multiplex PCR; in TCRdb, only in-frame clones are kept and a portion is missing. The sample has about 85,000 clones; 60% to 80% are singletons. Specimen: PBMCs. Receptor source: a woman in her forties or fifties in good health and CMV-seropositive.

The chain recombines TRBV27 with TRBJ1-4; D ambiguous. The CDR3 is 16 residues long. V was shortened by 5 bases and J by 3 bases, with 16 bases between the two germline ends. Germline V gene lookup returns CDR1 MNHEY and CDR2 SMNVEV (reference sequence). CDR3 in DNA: TGTGCCAGCAGTCAAGCGGGGTGGGTACCTAATGAAAAACTGTTTTTT. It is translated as CASSQAGWVPNEKLFF.

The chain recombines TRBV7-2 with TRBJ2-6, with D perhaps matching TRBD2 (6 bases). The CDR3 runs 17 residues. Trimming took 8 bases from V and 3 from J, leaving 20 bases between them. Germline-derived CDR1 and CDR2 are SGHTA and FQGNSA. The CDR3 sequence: CASPPELGGSGANVLTF. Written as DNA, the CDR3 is TGTGCCAGCCCCCCTGAACTCGGGGGTAGTGGGGCCAACGTCCTGACTTTC.

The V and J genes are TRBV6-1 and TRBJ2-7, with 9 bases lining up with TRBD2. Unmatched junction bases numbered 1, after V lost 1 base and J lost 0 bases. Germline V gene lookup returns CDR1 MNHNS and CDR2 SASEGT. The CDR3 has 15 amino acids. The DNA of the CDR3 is TGTGCCAGCAGTGAAGGGGGACTAGCCTCCTACGAGCAGTACGTC. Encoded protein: CASSEGGLASYEQYV.

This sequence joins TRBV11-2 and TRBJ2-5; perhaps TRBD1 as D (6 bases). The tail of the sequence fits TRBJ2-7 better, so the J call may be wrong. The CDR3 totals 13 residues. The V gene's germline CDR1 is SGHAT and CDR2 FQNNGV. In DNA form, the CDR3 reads TGTGCCAGCAGCCTGGACAGTACCTACGAGCAGTACTTC. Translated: CASSLDSTYEQYF.

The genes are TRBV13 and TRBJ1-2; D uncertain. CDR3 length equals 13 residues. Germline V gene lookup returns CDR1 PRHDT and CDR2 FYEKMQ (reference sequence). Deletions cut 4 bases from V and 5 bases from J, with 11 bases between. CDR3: CASSSRLRYGYTF. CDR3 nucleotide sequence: TGTGCCAGCAGCTCCCGACTGAGATATGGCTACACCTTC. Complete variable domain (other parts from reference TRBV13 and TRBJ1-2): AAGVIQSPRHLIKEKRETATLKCYPIPRHDTVYWYQQGPGQDPQFLISFYEKMQSDKGSIPDRFSAQQFSDYHSELNMSSLELGDSALYFCASSSRLRYGYTFGSGTRLTVV.

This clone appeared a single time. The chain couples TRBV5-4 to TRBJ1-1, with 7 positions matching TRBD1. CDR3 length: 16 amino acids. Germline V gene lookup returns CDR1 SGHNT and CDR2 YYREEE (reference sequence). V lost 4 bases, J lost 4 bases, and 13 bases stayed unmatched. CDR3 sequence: CASSRPRTGRGTEAFF. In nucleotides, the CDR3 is TGTGCCAGCAGCCGGCCCCGGACAGGTAGGGGCACTGAAGCTTTCTTT.

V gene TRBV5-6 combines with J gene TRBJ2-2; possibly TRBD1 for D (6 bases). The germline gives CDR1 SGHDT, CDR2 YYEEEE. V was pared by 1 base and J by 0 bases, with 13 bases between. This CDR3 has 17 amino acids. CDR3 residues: CASSLSRGTANTGELFF. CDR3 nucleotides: TGTGCCAGCAGCTTGAGCAGGGGAACGGCGAACACCGGGGAGCTGTTTTTT.

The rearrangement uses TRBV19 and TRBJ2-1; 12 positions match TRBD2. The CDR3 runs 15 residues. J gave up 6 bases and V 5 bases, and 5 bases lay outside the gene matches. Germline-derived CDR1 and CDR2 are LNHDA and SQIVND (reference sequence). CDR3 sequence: CASSALAGGPNEQFF. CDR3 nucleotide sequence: TGTGCCAGTAGTGCCCTAGCGGGAGGGCCCAATGAGCAGTTCTTC.

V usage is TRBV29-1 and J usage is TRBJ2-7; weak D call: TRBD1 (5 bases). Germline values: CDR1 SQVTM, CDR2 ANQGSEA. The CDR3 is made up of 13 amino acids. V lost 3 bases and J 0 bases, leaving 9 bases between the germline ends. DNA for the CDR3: TGCAGCGTTGAGAAAGACAGCTCCTACGAGCAGTACTTC. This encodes CSVEKDSSYEQYF.

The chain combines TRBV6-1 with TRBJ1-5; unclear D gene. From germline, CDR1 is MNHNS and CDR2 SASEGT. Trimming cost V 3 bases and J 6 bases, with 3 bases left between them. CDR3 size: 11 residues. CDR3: CASSDLQPQHF. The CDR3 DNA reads TGTGCCAGCAGTGATCTTCAGCCCCAGCATTTT.

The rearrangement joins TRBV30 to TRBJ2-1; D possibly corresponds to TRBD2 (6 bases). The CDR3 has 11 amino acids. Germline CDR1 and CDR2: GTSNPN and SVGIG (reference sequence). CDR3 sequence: CAMDGGNEQFF. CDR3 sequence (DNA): TGTGCTATGGATGGGGGGAATGAGCAGTTCTTC. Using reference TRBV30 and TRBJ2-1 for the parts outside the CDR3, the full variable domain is SQTIHQWPATLVQPVGSPLSLECTVEGTSNPNLYWYRQAAGRGLQLLFYSVGIGQISSEVPQNLSASRPQDRQFILSSKKLLLSDSGFYLCAMDGGNEQFFGPGTRLTVL.

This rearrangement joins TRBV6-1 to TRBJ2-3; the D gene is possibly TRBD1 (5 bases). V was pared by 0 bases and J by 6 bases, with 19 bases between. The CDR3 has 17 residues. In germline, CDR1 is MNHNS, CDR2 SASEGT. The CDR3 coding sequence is TGTGCCAGCAGTGAAGCGCTAGTGCCAGGATACAGGGATACGCAGTATTTT. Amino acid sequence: CASSEALVPGYRDTQYF.

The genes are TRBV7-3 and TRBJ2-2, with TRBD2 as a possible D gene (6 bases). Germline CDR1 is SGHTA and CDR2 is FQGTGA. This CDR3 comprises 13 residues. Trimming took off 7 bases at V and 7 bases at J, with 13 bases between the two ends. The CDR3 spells CASTPGEVGELFF. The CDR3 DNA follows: TGTGCCAGCACCCCGGGGGAGGTCGGGGAGCTGTTTTTT. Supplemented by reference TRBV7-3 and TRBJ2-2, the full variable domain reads GAGVSQTPSNKVTEKGKYVELRCDPISGHTALYWYRQSLGQGPEFLIYFQGTGAADDSGLPNDRFFAVRPEGSVSTLKIQRTERGDSAVYLCASTPGEVGELFFGEGSRLTVL.

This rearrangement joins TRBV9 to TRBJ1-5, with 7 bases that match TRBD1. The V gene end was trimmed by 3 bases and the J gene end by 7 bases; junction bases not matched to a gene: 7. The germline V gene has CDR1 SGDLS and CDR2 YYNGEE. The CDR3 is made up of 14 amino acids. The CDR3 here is CASSETSGGQPQHF. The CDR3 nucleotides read TGTGCCAGCAGCGAGACGTCAGGGGGGCAGCCCCAGCATTTT.

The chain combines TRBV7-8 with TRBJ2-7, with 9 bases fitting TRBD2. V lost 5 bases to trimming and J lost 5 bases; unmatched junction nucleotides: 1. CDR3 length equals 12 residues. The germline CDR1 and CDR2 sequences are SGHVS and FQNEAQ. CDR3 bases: TGTGCCAGCAGCGGCGGGGGGGACGAGCAGTACTTC. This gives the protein CASSGGGDEQYF.

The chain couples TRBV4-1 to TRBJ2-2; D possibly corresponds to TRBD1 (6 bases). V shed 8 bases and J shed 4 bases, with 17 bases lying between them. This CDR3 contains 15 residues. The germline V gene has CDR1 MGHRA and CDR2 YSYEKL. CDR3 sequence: CASDQAQGRTGELFF. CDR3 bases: TGCGCCAGCGACCAGGCACAGGGACGCACCGGGGAGCTGTTTTTT.

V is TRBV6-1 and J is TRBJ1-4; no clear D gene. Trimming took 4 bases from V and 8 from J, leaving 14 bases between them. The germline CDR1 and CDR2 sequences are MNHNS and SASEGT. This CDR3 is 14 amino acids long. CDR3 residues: CASSGTRVGEKLFF. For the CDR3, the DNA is TGTGCCAGCAGTGGAACCCGCGTCGGGGAAAAACTGTTTTTT.

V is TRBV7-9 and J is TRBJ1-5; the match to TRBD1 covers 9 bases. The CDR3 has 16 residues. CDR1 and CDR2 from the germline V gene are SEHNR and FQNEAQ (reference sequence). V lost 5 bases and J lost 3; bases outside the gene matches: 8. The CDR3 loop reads CASSATGGIANQPQHF. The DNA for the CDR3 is TGTGCCAGCAGCGCGACAGGGGGTATTGCCAATCAGCCCCAGCATTTT.

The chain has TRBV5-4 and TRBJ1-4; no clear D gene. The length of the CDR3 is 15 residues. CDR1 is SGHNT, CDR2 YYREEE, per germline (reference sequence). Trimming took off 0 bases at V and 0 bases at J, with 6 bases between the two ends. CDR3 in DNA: TGTGCCAGCAGCTTGGAGTCGGCAACTAATGAAAAACTGTTTTTT. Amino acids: CASSLESATNEKLFF.

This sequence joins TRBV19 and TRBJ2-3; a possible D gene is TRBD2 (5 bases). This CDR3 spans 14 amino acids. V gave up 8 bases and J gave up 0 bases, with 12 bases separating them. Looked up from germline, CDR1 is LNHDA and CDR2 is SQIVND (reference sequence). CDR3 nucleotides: TGTGCCAGTCGCGTAGCGATTAGCACAGATACGCAGTATTTT. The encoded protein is CASRVAISTDTQYF.

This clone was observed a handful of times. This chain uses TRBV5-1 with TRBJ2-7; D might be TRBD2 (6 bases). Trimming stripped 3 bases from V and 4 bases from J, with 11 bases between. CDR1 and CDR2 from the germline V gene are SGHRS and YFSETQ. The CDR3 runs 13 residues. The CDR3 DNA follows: TGCGCCAGCAGCTCTCCCGGGGGTTACGAGCAGTACTTC. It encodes CASSSPGGYEQYF.

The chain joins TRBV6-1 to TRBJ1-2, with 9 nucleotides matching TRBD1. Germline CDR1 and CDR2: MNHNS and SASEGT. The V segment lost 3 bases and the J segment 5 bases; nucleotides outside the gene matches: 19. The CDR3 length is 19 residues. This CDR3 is CASSEPSGQGSAALYGYTF. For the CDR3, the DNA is TGTGCCAGCAGTGAGCCCTCGGGACAGGGAAGTGCCGCCCTTTATGGCTACACCTTC.

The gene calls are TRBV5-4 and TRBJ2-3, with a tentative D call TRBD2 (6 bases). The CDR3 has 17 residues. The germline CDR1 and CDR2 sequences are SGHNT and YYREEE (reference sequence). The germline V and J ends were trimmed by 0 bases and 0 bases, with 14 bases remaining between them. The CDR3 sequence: CASSLASTGVSTDTQYF. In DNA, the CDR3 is TGTGCCAGCAGCTTGGCCTCTACGGGAGTGAGCACAGATACGCAGTATTTT.

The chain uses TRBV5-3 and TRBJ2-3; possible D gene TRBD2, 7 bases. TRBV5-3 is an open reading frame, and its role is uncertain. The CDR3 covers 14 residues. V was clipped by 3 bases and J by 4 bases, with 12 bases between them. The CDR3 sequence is CARSSRGGSDTQYF. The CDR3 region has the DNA TGTGCCAGAAGCTCTAGGGGGGGATCAGATACGCAGTATTTT.

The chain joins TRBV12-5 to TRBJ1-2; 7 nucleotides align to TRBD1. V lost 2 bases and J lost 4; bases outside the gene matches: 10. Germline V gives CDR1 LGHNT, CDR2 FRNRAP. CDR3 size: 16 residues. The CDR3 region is CASGLRLGGGIYGYTF. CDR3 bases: TGTGCTAGTGGTTTGAGATTAGGGGGCGGAATCTATGGCTACACCTTC.

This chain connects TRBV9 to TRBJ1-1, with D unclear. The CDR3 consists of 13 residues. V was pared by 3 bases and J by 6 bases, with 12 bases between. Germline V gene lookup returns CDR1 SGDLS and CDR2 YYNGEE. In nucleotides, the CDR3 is TGTGCCAGCAGCGGATTGGGCTACTCTGAAGCTTTCTTT. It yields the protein CASSGLGYSEAFF.

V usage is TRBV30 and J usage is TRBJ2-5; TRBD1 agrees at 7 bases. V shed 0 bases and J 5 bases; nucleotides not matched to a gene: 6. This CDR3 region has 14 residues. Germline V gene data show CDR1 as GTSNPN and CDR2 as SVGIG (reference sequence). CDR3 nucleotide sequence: TGTGCCTGGAGTGTACAAAGGGGGCCGGAGACCCAGTACTTC. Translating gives CAWSVQRGPETQYF.

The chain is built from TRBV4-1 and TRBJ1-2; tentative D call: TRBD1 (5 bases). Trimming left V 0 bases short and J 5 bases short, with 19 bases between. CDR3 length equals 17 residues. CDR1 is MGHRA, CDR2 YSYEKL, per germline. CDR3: CASSQEQVLGSIYGYTF. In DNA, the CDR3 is TGCGCCAGCAGCCAAGAACAGGTGCTGGGCAGTATATATGGCTACACCTTC.